This T cell receptor beta chain appears in the sequencing data of a study of blood T cell repertoires in COVID-19. Study information: Sites in the United States, Italy and Spain provided acute and convalescent COVID-19 samples. PBMCs, B-cell-depleted T cells, or T cells provided the cDNA or gDNA that made up the material.

Original processing methods: Amplification of reference gene primers was used by the study to estimate nucleated cell counts. Clones were sequenced by immunoSEQ multiplex PCR, and TCRdb holds only the in-frame ones, with some missing. Clonal size and the V and J genes are those of that table, whereas D and trimming came from the DNA. The sample has about 27,000 clones, around 80% seen once; the top ten hold roughly 46%. After removal of 6 bases from V and 4 bases from J, the junction contained 8 bases not matched to a gene. CDR1 is KGHSH and CDR2 is LQKENI in the germline V gene. The CDR3 extends over 14 amino acids.

The rearrangement uses TRBV18 and TRBJ1-2; 7 nucleotides line up with TRBD1. This sequence was found in a woman aged 80 or over with acute or convalescent COVID-19. Specimen: peripheral blood. This CDR3 reads CASSSRSGGYGYTF. CDR3 DNA: TGTGCCAGCTCCTCTCGGTCAGGGGGCTATGGCTACACCTTC.